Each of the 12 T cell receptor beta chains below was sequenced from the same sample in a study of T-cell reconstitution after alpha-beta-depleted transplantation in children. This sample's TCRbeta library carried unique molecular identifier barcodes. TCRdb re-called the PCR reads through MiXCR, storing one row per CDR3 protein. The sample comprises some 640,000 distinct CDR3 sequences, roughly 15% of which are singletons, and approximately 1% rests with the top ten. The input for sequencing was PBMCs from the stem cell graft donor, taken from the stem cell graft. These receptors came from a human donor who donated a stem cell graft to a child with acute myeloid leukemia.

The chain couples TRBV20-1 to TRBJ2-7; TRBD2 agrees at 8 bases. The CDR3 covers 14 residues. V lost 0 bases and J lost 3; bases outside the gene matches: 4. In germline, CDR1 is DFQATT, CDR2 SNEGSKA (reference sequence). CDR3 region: CSARDPLADYEQYV. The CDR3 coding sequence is TGCAGTGCTAGAGATCCACTAGCGGACTACGAGCAGTACGTC.

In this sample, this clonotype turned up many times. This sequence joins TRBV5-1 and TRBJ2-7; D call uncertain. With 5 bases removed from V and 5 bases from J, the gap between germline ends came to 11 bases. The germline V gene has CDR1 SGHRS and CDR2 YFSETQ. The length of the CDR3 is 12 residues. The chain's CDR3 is CASRRQSHEQYV. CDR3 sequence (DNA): TGCGCCAGCAGACGGCAGTCCCACGAGCAGTACGTC.

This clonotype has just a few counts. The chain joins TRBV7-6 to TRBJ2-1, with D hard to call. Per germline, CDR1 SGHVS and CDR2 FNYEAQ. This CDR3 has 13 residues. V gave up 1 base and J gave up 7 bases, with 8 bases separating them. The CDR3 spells CASSLELPNEQFF. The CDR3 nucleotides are TGTGCCAGCAGCTTAGAACTTCCGAATGAGCAGTTCTTC. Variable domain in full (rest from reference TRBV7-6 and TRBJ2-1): GAGVSQSPRYKVTKRGQDVALRCDPISGHVSLYWYRQALGQGPEFLTYFNYEAQQDKSGLPNDRFSAERPEGSISTLTIQRTEQRDSAMYRCASSLELPNEQFFGPGTRLTVL.

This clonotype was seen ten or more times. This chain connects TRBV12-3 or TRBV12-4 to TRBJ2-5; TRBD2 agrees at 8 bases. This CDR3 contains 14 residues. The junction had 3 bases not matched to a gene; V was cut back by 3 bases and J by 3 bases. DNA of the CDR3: TGTGCCAGCAGTTTGTACGGGGGGGAAGAGACCCAGTACTTC. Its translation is CASSLYGGEETQYF.

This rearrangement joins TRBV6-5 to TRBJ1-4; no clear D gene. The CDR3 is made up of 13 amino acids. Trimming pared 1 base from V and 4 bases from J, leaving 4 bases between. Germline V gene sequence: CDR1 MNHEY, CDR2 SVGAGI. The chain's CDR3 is CASSYLSNEKLFF. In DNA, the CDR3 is TGTGCCAGCAGTTACTTGAGTAATGAAAAACTGTTTTTT.

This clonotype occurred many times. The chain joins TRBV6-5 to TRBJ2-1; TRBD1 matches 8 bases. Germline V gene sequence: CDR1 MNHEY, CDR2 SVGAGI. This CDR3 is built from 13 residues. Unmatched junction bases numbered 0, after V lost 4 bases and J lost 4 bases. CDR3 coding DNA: TGTGCCAGCAGTTGGGACAGGTACAATGAGCAGTTCTTC. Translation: CASSWDRYNEQFF.

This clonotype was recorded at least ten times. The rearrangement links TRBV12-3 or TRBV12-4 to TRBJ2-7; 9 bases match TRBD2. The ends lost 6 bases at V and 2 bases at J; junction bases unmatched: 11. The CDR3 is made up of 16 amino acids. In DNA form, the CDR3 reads TGTGCCAGCAGAGGAGGGTCTAGCGGGGATACCTACGAGCAGTACTTC. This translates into CASRGGSSGDTYEQYF.

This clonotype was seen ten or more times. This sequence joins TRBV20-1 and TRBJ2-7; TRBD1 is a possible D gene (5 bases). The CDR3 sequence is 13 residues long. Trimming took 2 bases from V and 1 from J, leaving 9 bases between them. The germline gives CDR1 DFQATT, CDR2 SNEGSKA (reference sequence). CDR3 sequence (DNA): TGCAGTGCTAGAATACAGGATTCCTACGAGCAGTACGTC. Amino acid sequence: CSARIQDSYEQYV.

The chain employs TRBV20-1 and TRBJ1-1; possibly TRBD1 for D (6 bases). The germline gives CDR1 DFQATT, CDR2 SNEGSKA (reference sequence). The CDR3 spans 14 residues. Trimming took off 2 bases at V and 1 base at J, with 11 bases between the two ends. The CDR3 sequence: CSARRGDRNTEAFF. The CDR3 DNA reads TGCAGTGCTAGAAGGGGGGATCGGAACACTGAAGCTTTCTTT.

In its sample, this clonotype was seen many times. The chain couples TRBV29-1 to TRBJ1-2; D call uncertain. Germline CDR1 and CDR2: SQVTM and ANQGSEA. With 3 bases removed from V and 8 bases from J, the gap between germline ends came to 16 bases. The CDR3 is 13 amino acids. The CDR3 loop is CSVEIVRLNGYTF. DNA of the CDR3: TGCAGCGTTGAGATCGTCCGACTGAACGGCTACACCTTC.

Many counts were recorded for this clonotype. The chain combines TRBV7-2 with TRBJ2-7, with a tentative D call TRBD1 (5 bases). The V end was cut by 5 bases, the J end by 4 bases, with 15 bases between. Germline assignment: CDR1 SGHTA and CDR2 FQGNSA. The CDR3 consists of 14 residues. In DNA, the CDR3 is TGTGCCAGCAGCCGTCCCCAGGGCCTATACGAGCAGTACTTC. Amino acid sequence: CASSRPQGLYEQYF. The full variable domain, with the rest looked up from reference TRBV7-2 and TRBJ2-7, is GAGVSQSPSNKVTEKGKDVELRCDPISGHTALYWYRQSLGQGLEFLIYFQGNSAPDKSGLPSDRFSAERTGGSVSTLTIQRTQQEDSAVYLCASSRPQGLYEQYFGPGTRLTVT.

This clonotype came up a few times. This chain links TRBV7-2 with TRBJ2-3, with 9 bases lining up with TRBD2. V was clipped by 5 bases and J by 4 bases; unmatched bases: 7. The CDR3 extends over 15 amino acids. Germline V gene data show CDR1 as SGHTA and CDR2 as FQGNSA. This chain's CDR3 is CASSDSGGKADTQYF. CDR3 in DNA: TGTGCCAGCAGCGATAGCGGGGGAAAGGCAGATACGCAGTATTTT.